These 30 T cell receptor beta chains originate from one sample sequenced in a study of shared clonotypes between healthy human individuals. The assay was immunoSEQ multiplex PCR, and TCRdb's table has in-frame clones only and misses some. The sample lists about 2.2 million clones, around 93% occurring once. The naive CD8 population came from CD45RO-negative cells selected for CCR7, without terminally differentiated effector memory CD45RA+ cells. Sequenced: naive CD8+ T cells from PBMCs. The receptors were sampled from a young man in good health. Some clones in this sample may be carry-over from other donors' samples.

As to this clone: Distinct nucleotide sequences in the sample also encode this CDR3. V gene TRBV28 combines with J gene TRBJ1-1, with D possibly matching TRBD1 (5 bases). V dropped 6 bases and J dropped 1 base, with 9 bases sitting between them. Germline CDR1 MDHEN, CDR2 SYDVKM. The CDR3 is made up of 13 amino acids. The CDR3 here is CASSPTANTEAFF. CDR3 nucleotide sequence: TGTGCCAGCAGCCCGACAGCGAACACTGAAGCTTTCTTT.

The J gene is TRBJ1-1, the V gene TRBV18; maybe TRBD1 (6 bases). The CDR3 runs to 13 residues. In germline, CDR1 is KGHSH, CDR2 LQKENI. V lost 3 bases and J lost 4, with 9 bases in between. The CDR3 bases are TGTGCCAGCTCACCCCGCAGGGGCACTGAAGCTTTCTTT. It translates to CASSPRRGTEAFF.

This clone was seen more than once but under ten times. The rearrangement links TRBV7-9 to TRBJ2-7, with a weak D call TRBD1 (6 bases). This CDR3 spans 12 amino acids. Per germline, CDR1 SEHNR and CDR2 FQNEAQ (reference sequence). Trimming left V 1 base short and J 8 bases short, with 9 bases between. In DNA form, the CDR3 reads TGTGCCAGCAGCTTAGGAACAGGGCAGCAGTACTTC. Protein: CASSLGTGQQYF.

CDR3 sequence: CASSFDTAVVPYEQYF. In DNA form, the CDR3 reads TGTGCCAGCAGCTTCGACACAGCGGTCGTGCCCTACGAGCAGTACTTC. This chain connects TRBV7-9 to TRBJ2-7; perhaps TRBD2 as D (5 bases). Germline V CDR1 and CDR2: SEHNR, FQNEAQ (reference sequence). The CDR3 extends over 16 amino acids. The V end was cut by 3 bases, the J end by 2 bases, with 17 bases between.

The chain joins TRBV19 to TRBJ1-5; a possible D gene is TRBD1 (6 bases). Germline V CDR1 and CDR2: LNHDA, SQIVND (reference sequence). The length of the CDR3 is 15 residues. V shed 2 bases and J shed 1 base, with 9 bases lying between them. The CDR3 is CASSILTGSNQPQHF. CDR3 bases: TGTGCCAGTAGTATACTTACAGGGAGCAATCAGCCCCAGCATTTT.

This clone was observed once. V usage is TRBV28 and J usage is TRBJ2-7; TRBD2 is a possible D gene (5 bases). The CDR3 extends over 14 amino acids. The V gene lost 3 bases and the J gene lost 5 bases, with 14 bases spanning the gap. Germline lookup yields CDR1 MDHEN and CDR2 SYDVKM. CDR3 DNA sequence: TGTGCCAGCAGTTTGGCTGGGAGTCCCGACGAGCAGTACTTC. Translation gives CASSLAGSPDEQYF.

Comment on this clone: Other DNA sequences in this sample translate to the same CDR3. V and J are TRBV19 and TRBJ2-1, with 7 nucleotides matching TRBD2. Losses at the gene ends were 1 base for V and 1 base for J; bases not matched to a gene: 1. In germline, CDR1 is LNHDA, CDR2 SQIVND (reference sequence). The CDR3 runs 15 residues. CDR3 sequence (DNA): TGTGCCAGTAGTATAGCGGGGGGATCCTACAATGAGCAGTTCTTC. Protein: CASSIAGGSYNEQFF.

The V and J genes are TRBV27 and TRBJ2-7; maybe TRBD2 (5 bases). Trimming stripped 2 bases from V and 0 bases from J, with 14 bases between. The CDR3 loop spans 16 amino acids. Germline loops: CDR1 MNHEY, CDR2 SMNVEV (reference sequence). The CDR3 coding sequence is TGTGCCAGCAGTTTAAACACAGCGGCCCTCTCCTACGAGCAGTACTTC. The encoded protein is CASSLNTAALSYEQYF.

The chain recombines TRBV28 with TRBJ1-4; D is unresolved. This CDR3 region has 11 residues. Germline lookup yields CDR1 MDHEN and CDR2 SYDVKM. Between the trimmed V and J ends, which lost 3 bases and 10 bases, there was a span of 6 bases. CDR3 nucleotide sequence: TGTGCCAGCAGTTTTAGCGCAAAACTGTTTTTT. The encoded protein is CASSFSAKLFF.

V is TRBV6-5 and J is TRBJ2-7; no firm D call. V gave up 8 bases and J gave up 1 base, with 12 bases separating them. Germline V gene sequence: CDR1 MNHEY, CDR2 SVGAGI. The CDR3 totals 13 residues. CDR3 amino acids: CASGVGSSYEQYF. The CDR3 DNA sequence: TGTGCCAGCGGGGTAGGGTCTTCCTACGAGCAGTACTTC.

The gene calls are TRBV15 and TRBJ2-2; D is possibly TRBD2 (6 bases). Trimming removed 1 base at V and 4 bases at J, with 16 bases between. From germline, CDR1 is LNHNV and CDR2 YYDKDF (reference sequence). The CDR3 consists of 17 residues. CDR3 sequence: CATSRVPVRRGTGELFF. CDR3 in DNA: TGTGCCACCAGCAGAGTTCCGGTACGGCGGGGCACCGGGGAGCTGTTTTTT.

The chain combines TRBV7-9 with TRBJ2-7; the D gene is possibly TRBD1 (5 bases). CDR3 size: 16 residues. Germline CDR1 is SEHNR and CDR2 is FQNEAQ (reference sequence). Trimming left V 5 bases short and J 0 bases short, with 17 bases between. The CDR3 sequence: CASSPGWGKDSYEQYF. CDR3 DNA sequence: TGTGCCAGCAGCCCCGGGTGGGGCAAAGACTCCTACGAGCAGTACTTC.

The chain has TRBV7-9 and TRBJ2-7; tentative D call: TRBD1 (5 bases). V was pared by 7 bases and J by 4 bases, with 14 bases between. Germline loops: CDR1 SEHNR, CDR2 FQNEAQ (reference sequence). This CDR3 comprises 13 residues. CDR3 protein: CASTEDRPYEQYF. The CDR3 nucleotides are TGTGCCAGCACCGAAGACAGACCATACGAGCAGTACTTC.

The chain joins TRBV7-9 to TRBJ2-5; unclear D gene. V was pared by 0 bases and J by 4 bases, with 9 bases between. The germline CDR1 and CDR2 sequences are SEHNR and FQNEAQ (reference sequence). This CDR3 region has 14 residues. CDR3 sequence reads: CASSLALWVETQYF. As DNA, the CDR3 is TGTGCCAGCAGCTTAGCGCTATGGGTAGAGACCCAGTACTTC.

The chain recombines TRBV28 with TRBJ1-3; D unclear. CDR1 MDHEN and CDR2 SYDVKM come from the germline V gene. There are 13 residues in the CDR3. The V end lost 3 bases, the J end lost 8 bases, and 11 bases lay between the germline ends. The CDR3 reads CASSFSETYTIYF. The CDR3 region has the DNA TGTGCCAGCAGTTTCTCGGAGACGTACACCATATATTTT.

The J gene is TRBJ2-7, the V gene TRBV5-1; TRBD2 might be the D (5 bases). The CDR3 sequence is 12 residues long. The germline V and J ends were trimmed by 4 bases and 5 bases, with 10 bases remaining between them. Per germline, CDR1 SGHRS and CDR2 YFSETQ. DNA of the CDR3: TGCGCCAGCAGCCCTATCGGGGACGAGCAGTACTTC. It translates to CASSPIGDEQYF.

This clone has just one count. CDR3 in DNA: TGTGCCAGCACCCCGGGCCTGAAGTACCAAGAGACCCAGTACTTC. It yields the protein CASTPGLKYQETQYF. The rearrangement links TRBV6-1 to TRBJ2-5, with unresolved D. With 7 bases removed from V and 0 bases from J, the gap between germline ends came to 15 bases. The CDR3 has 15 residues. CDR1 is MNHNS and CDR2 is SASEGT in the germline V gene.

The V gene is TRBV28, the J gene TRBJ2-1; tentatively, D is TRBD1 (7 bases). Trimming removed 2 bases from V and 4 bases from J, with 9 bases in between. Germline-derived CDR1 and CDR2 are MDHEN and SYDVKM. The CDR3 extends over 14 amino acids. As DNA, the CDR3 is TGTGCCAGCAGTTTAGCGGGACAGTACAATGAGCAGTTCTTC. This translates into CASSLAGQYNEQFF. The entire variable domain, with the rest obtained from reference TRBV28 and TRBJ2-1, is as follows: DVKVTQSSRYLVKRTGEKVFLECVQDMDHENMFWYRQDPGLGLRLIYFSYDVKMKEKGDIPEGYSVSREKKERFSLILESASTNQTSMYLCASSLAGQYNEQFFGPGTRLTVL.

J is TRBJ2-1 and V is TRBV7-9, with D possibly being TRBD1 (6 bases). V lost 5 bases to trimming and J lost 7 bases, with 12 bases between them. There are 13 residues in the CDR3. CDR1 and CDR2 from the germline V gene are SEHNR and FQNEAQ (reference sequence). As DNA, the CDR3 is TGTGCCAGCAGCAGGGACACCTTGAATGAGCAGTTCTTC. It specifies CASSRDTLNEQFF.

V and J are TRBV7-9 and TRBJ2-3, with D possibly being TRBD1 or TRBD2 (5 bases each). Trimming shortened V by 4 bases and J by 0 bases, and 11 bases separated the two germline ends. The CDR3 totals 15 residues. The germline V gene has CDR1 SEHNR and CDR2 FQNEAQ (reference sequence). CDR3 amino acids: CASSSGTTSTDTQYF. CDR3 coding DNA: TGTGCCAGCAGCTCTGGGACGACGAGCACAGATACGCAGTATTTT.

CDR3 nucleotide sequence: TGTGCCAGCAGCGTAGCGGCTAGCGGGAGCCCAGATACGCAGTATTTT. Translated, it gives CASSVAASGSPDTQYF. The V gene is TRBV9, the J gene TRBJ2-3, with 10 bases that match TRBD2. This CDR3 spans 16 amino acids. CDR1 and CDR2 (germline): SGDLS, YYNGEE. V lost 0 bases, J lost 4 bases, and 5 bases stayed unmatched. The full variable domain, completed using reference TRBV9 and TRBJ2-3, is DSGVTQTPKHLITATGQRVTLRCSPRSGDLSVYWYQQSLDQGLQFLIQYYNGEERAKGNILERFSAQQFPDLHSELNLSSLELGDSALYFCASSVAASGSPDTQYFGPGTRLTVL.

This chain joins TRBV19 and TRBJ1-5, with D possibly being TRBD1 (6 bases). CDR3 length: 14 residues. CDR1 is LNHDA and CDR2 is SQIVND in the germline V gene (reference sequence). Trimming left V 8 bases short and J 5 bases short, with 16 bases between. CDR3 nucleotides: TGTGCCAGTGAGATGGGGGGCGGCCATCAGCCCCAGCATTTT. It yields the protein CASEMGGGHQPQHF.

This chain connects TRBV11-2 to TRBJ2-1; no clear D. The germline CDR1 and CDR2 sequences are SGHAT and FQNNGV. The CDR3 totals 13 residues. Trimming pared 5 bases from V and 2 bases from J, leaving 7 bases between. DNA of the CDR3: TGTGCCAGCAGCGACGGACCCTACAATGAGCAGTTCTTC. This translates into CASSDGPYNEQFF.

The chain combines TRBV15 with TRBJ2-3; possible D gene TRBD1, 6 bases. V dropped 5 bases and J dropped 8 bases, with 14 bases sitting between them. The CDR3 is 13 amino acids. CDR1 is LNHNV, CDR2 YYDKDF, per germline (reference sequence). CDR3 in DNA: TGTGCCACCAGCGGCAGACAGGACGGTACGCAGTATTTT. Its translation is CATSGRQDGTQYF.

J is TRBJ2-1 and V is TRBV25-1; 12 bases fit TRBD2. CDR1 and CDR2 (germline): MGHDK, SYGVNS. The CDR3 runs to 17 residues. V shed 4 bases, J shed 0 bases, and the junction held 4 bases outside the gene matches. CDR3 residues: CASSGWTSGVSYNEQFF. CDR3 bases: TGTGCCAGCAGTGGGTGGACTAGCGGGGTCTCCTACAATGAGCAGTTCTTC.

The chain recombines TRBV27 with TRBJ2-2; TRBD2 is a possible D gene (6 bases). Germline values: CDR1 MNHEY, CDR2 SMNVEV (reference sequence). V lost 4 bases and J 6 bases, leaving 18 bases between the germline ends. This CDR3 has 16 residues. CDR3 residues: CASSSSLARSPGELFF. The CDR3 DNA follows: TGTGCCAGCAGTTCATCCCTAGCGAGGAGCCCCGGGGAGCTGTTTTTT.

This chain links TRBV29-1 with TRBJ2-7; 7 positions match TRBD2. The CDR3 sequence is 14 residues long. The junction had 10 bases not matched to a gene; V was cut back by 1 base and J by 7 bases. The germline V gene encodes CDR1 SQVTM and CDR2 ANQGSEA. The CDR3 region has the DNA TGCAGCGTTGAAGGGGAGGGGACCGGGTGGGAGCAGTACTTC. Amino acid sequence: CSVEGEGTGWEQYF.

This chain connects TRBV6-5 to TRBJ2-7; D unclear. This CDR3 is built from 14 residues. From germline, CDR1 is MNHEY and CDR2 SVGAGI. The V gene lost 2 bases and the J gene lost 3 bases, with 11 bases spanning the gap. The CDR3 loop reads CASSYSKDNYEQYF. The CDR3 nucleotides read TGTGCCAGCAGTTACAGTAAAGACAACTACGAGCAGTACTTC.

In regard to this clone: Other DNA sequences of this sample code for an identical CDR3. The V and J genes are TRBV7-9 and TRBJ1-4; D is ambiguous. Looked up from germline, CDR1 is SEHNR and CDR2 is FQNEAQ (reference sequence). Trimming pared 4 bases from V and 2 bases from J, leaving 2 bases between. The CDR3 consists of 12 residues. DNA of the CDR3: TGTGCCAGCAGCTCTACTAATGAAAAACTGTTTTTT. Protein sequence: CASSSTNEKLFF.

This chain connects TRBV25-1 to TRBJ2-1; TRBD1 agrees at 7 bases. J lost 9 bases, V lost 7 bases, and 18 bases had no gene match. This CDR3 has 16 amino acids. Germline values: CDR1 MGHDK, CDR2 SYGVNS. CDR3 in amino acids: CASTPGKATGFIEQFF. CDR3 DNA: TGTGCCAGCACCCCCGGGAAGGCGACAGGGTTTATTGAGCAGTTCTTC.